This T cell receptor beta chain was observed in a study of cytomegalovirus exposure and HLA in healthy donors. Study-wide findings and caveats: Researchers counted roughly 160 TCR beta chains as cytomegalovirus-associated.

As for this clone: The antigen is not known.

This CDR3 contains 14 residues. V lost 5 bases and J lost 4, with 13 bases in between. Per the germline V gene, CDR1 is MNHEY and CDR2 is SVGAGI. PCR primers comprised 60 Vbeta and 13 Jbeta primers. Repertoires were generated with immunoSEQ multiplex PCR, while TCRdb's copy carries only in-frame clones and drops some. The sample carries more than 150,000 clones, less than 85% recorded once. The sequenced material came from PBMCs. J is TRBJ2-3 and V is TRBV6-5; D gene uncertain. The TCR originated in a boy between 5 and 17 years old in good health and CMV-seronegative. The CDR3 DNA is TGTGCCAGCAGTCTGCGCGCCCCGGCAGATACGCAGTATTTT. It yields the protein CASSLRAPADTQYF.